This T cell receptor beta chain was sequenced during a study of blood T cell repertoires in COVID-19. Study overall: Specimens from acute and convalescent COVID-19 originated in the United States, Italy and Spain. The analysed material was cDNA or gDNA that came from T cells, B-cell-depleted T cells, or PBMCs.

As handled by the study authors: Reference gene primer amplification gave estimated nucleated cell counts. Assay: immunoSEQ multiplex PCR; the TCRdb copy retains only in-frame clones and omits some. D and trimming were read from the DNA, whereas the V and J calls and clone size are those reported in that table. The profile covers 130,000 to 150,000 clones, with around four fifths appearing a single time and under 3% taken by the ten largest. Germline CDR1 and CDR2: KGHDR and SFDVKD. V lost 5 bases and J 4 bases, leaving 14 bases between the germline ends. The CDR3 runs to 15 residues. This clone was recorded once.

The chain recombines TRBV24-1 with TRBJ2-1; D perhaps matches TRBD2 (5 bases). The TCR originated in a middle-aged woman with active or convalescent COVID-19. The sample taken for sequencing was peripheral blood. The CDR3 here is CATSGTGGKYNEQFF. CDR3 DNA: TGTGCCACCAGTGGCACCGGAGGTAAATACAATGAGCAGTTCTTC.